One sample yielded the 23 T cell receptor beta chains listed below, sequenced in a study of a mutant IDH1 vaccine in newly diagnosed glioma (dated by TCRdb to about 2021). Library preparation was by the immunoSEQ multiplex PCR assay. Imported from immuneACCESS, the table was reduced by TCRdb to in-frame sequences with V and J called. These copies leave out some clones; in studies compared against another copy, an unresolved V gene accounts for under half, and the cause of the remainder is not known. Present in this sample are tens of thousands of clones, around 82% of which were seen just once. The ten top clones hold approximately 4.4% of the sample. What this sample's time point label stands for: baseline, week 1 (first vaccination visit). The treatment or condition label corresponds to: pre-vaccination baseline after standard-of-care therapy. Specimen: peripheral blood mononuclear cells (PBMCs), collected from a glioma patient treated with radiotherapy, temozolomide or both. The receptor set was obtained from a woman younger than 30 with glioma. Some clones in this sample may be carry-over from other donors' samples.

The V and J genes are TRBV6-5 and TRBJ1-1; 7 positions agree with TRBD1. V was pared by 0 bases and J by 4 bases, with 5 bases of the junction left unmatched. The CDR3 has 15 residues. CDR1 and CDR2 (germline): MNHEY, SVGAGI. The CDR3 coding sequence is TGTGCCAGCAGTTACTCAAGGGGGCGCATCACTGAAGCTTTCTTT. Protein product: CASSYSRGRITEAFF.

This rearrangement joins TRBV27 to TRBJ2-7; D possibly corresponds to TRBD1 (5 bases). V shed 10 bases and J shed 7 bases, with 26 bases lying between them. From germline, CDR1 is MNHEY and CDR2 SMNVEV (reference sequence). The CDR3 is 15 amino acids. The CDR3 loop is CATQGRTLLLREQYF. CDR3 in DNA: TGTGCCACCCAAGGCAGGACACTCCTTCTACGAGAGCAGTACTTC.

The chain carries TRBV27 and TRBJ1-2; TRBD1 matches 7 bases. The CDR3 runs 13 residues. J gave up 8 bases and V 4 bases, and 7 bases lay outside the gene matches. CDR1 is MNHEY, CDR2 SMNVEV, per germline (reference sequence). Here the CDR3 DNA reads TGTGCCAGCAGTTCAGAGGACAGGTTCGGCTACACCTTC. Protein product: CASSSEDRFGYTF.

This chain uses TRBV5-6 with TRBJ2-7; 15 bases fit TRBD2. The V gene's germline CDR1 is SGHDT and CDR2 YYEEEE. The junction had 5 bases not matched to a gene; V was cut back by 4 bases and J by 9 bases. CDR3 length: 14 amino acids. This chain's CDR3 is CASSRWTSGGGQYF. The CDR3 DNA sequence: TGTGCCAGCAGCCGATGGACTAGCGGGGGGGGGCAGTACTTC.

The V and J genes are TRBV6-4 and TRBJ1-2; D unresolved. CDR1 is MRHNA, CDR2 SNTAGT, per germline. V was pared by 2 bases and J by 7 bases, with 14 bases between. The CDR3 runs 14 residues. In DNA form, the CDR3 reads TGTGCCAGCAGTGACGGCCGGTCCCGAGTTGGCTACACCTTC. Its translation is CASSDGRSRVGYTF.

This clone was recorded a few times. The chain recombines TRBV29-1 with TRBJ1-2; D not resolved. Trimming shortened V by 3 bases and J by 0 bases, and 5 bases separated the two germline ends. The germline V gene encodes CDR1 SQVTM and CDR2 ANQGSEA. This CDR3 is 12 amino acids long. This chain's CDR3 is CSVDRSNYGYTF. CDR3 coding DNA: TGCAGCGTTGATAGGTCTAACTATGGCTACACCTTC.

The V call is TRBV7-9, the J call TRBJ2-7; the D is unclear. The germline V gene encodes CDR1 SEHNR and CDR2 FQNEAQ (reference sequence). Trimming stripped 1 base from V and 3 bases from J, with 13 bases between. There are 15 residues in the CDR3. CDR3 in amino acids: CASSLVGRNYYEQYF. The CDR3 DNA follows: TGTGCCAGCAGCTTAGTGGGCAGGAATTACTACGAGCAGTACTTC.

CDR3 region: CASSDWTGGNGYTF. CDR3 nucleotide sequence: TGTGCCAGCAGTGATTGGACAGGGGGTAATGGCTACACCTTC. V and J are TRBV6-1 and TRBJ1-2, with TRBD1 identical over 10 bases. The germline V gene encodes CDR1 MNHNS and CDR2 SASEGT. V shed 3 bases, J shed 6 bases, and the junction held 4 bases outside the gene matches. The CDR3 length is 14 residues.

This clone was picked up one time. The V call is TRBV6-1, the J call TRBJ1-2; D unclear. Germline lookup yields CDR1 MNHNS and CDR2 SASEGT. Trimming took off 2 bases at V and 4 bases at J, with 8 bases between the two ends. The CDR3 length is 13 residues. DNA for the CDR3: TGTGCCAGCAGTGAACCGCCAGGCTATGGCTACACCTTC. It codes for CASSEPPGYGYTF.

This sequence joins TRBV25-1 and TRBJ2-3, with TRBD1 matching 7 bases. CDR1 and CDR2 (germline): MGHDK, SYGVNS. Trimming cost V 4 bases and J 4 bases; bases outside gene matches: 8. The CDR3 has 15 residues. CDR3 loop: CASSGPRDSPDTQYF. DNA of the CDR3: TGTGCCAGCAGTGGCCCCCGGGACAGCCCAGATACGCAGTATTTT.

The chain combines TRBV6-1 with TRBJ1-2; 10 bases agree with TRBD1. The CDR3 length is 15 residues. Germline V gene lookup returns CDR1 MNHNS and CDR2 SASEGT. Losses at the gene ends were 5 bases for V and 7 bases for J; bases not matched to a gene: 10. CDR3 DNA sequence: TGTGCCAGCAGTCCAAACCGGGGACAGGGGAGTGGCTACACCTTC. Translation gives CASSPNRGQGSGYTF.

The chain uses TRBV7-9 and TRBJ2-7, with D perhaps matching TRBD2 (6 bases). This CDR3 contains 16 residues. The germline V gene has CDR1 SEHNR and CDR2 FQNEAQ (reference sequence). The V end lost 3 bases, the J end lost 2 bases, and 17 bases lay between the germline ends. In nucleotides, the CDR3 is TGTGCCAGCAGCTTCCCGCGGGGCGGGGCTCCCTACGAGCAGTACTTC. Its translation is CASSFPRGGAPYEQYF.

The chain joins TRBV29-1 to TRBJ1-4; TRBD1 is a possible D gene (5 bases). The CDR3 has 13 residues. Germline values: CDR1 SQVTM, CDR2 ANQGSEA. V was pared by 6 bases and J by 6 bases, with 14 bases between. The CDR3 coding sequence is TGCAGCGTGGACAAGCCTCCGGATGAAAAACTGTTTTTT. It is translated as CSVDKPPDEKLFF.

The chain employs TRBV7-9 and TRBJ2-1; TRBD2 matches at 13 bases. The CDR3 extends over 18 amino acids. CDR1 is SEHNR and CDR2 is FQNEAQ in the germline V gene (reference sequence). The junction had 11 bases not matched to a gene; V was cut back by 4 bases and J by 5 bases. DNA of the CDR3: TGTGCCAGCAGCTCCCCTTCTACTAGCGGGAGGGCCAACAATGAGCAGTTCTTC. It yields the protein CASSSPSTSGRANNEQFF.

The rearrangement links TRBV7-2 to TRBJ2-7, with D maybe TRBD2 (5 bases). CDR3 length: 15 residues. Between the trimmed V and J ends, which lost 0 bases and 0 bases, there was a span of 9 bases. CDR1 is SGHTA and CDR2 is FQGNSA in the germline V gene. CDR3 sequence reads: CASSLADFSSYEQYF. The CDR3 region has the DNA TGTGCCAGCAGCTTAGCGGACTTTAGCTCCTACGAGCAGTACTTC.

There are a few counts of this clone. The chain joins TRBV21-1 to TRBJ1-4; the table assigns TRBD1, which was not confirmed against the DNA. TRBV21-1 is termed a pseudogene. The CDR3 runs to 14 residues. CDR3 nucleotide sequence: TGTGCCAGCAGCAACAGGCCAACTAATGAAAAACTGTTTTTT. This encodes CASSNRPTNEKLFF.

The V gene is TRBV18, the J gene TRBJ2-2, with D unclear. The V and J ends lost 1 base and 0 bases respectively, with 9 bases between them. Germline V gene lookup returns CDR1 KGHSH and CDR2 LQKENI. The length of the CDR3 is 16 residues. Written as DNA, the CDR3 is TGTGCCAGCTCACCACGACCCCTCGCGAACACCGGGGAGCTGTTTTTT. It encodes CASSPRPLANTGELFF. Full variable domain (rest looked up from reference TRBV18 and TRBJ2-2): NAGVMQNPRHLVRRRGQEARLRCSPMKGHSHVYWYRQLPEEGLKFMVYLQKENIIDESGMPKERFSAEFPKEGPSILRIQQVVRGDSAAYFCASSPRPLANTGELFFGEGSRLTVL.

The DNA for the CDR3 is TGTGCCAGCTCAGACAGGGGACCCACAGGTCAGCCCCAGCATTTT. Translation gives CASSDRGPTGQPQHF. The rearrangement uses TRBV2 and TRBJ1-5; 8 bases align to TRBD1. Looked up from germline, CDR1 is SNHLY and CDR2 is FYNNEI. Trimming cost V 8 bases and J 6 bases; bases outside gene matches: 12. This CDR3 has 15 amino acids.

The rearrangement uses TRBV7-9 and TRBJ2-7; tentatively, D is TRBD2 (6 bases). The CDR3 spans 11 residues. Germline values: CDR1 SEHNR, CDR2 FQNEAQ (reference sequence). The ends were cut back, 8 bases at V and 7 bases at J, with 12 bases in the middle. The CDR3 DNA is TGTGCCAGCGGATGGAGGGGTGAGCAGTACTTC. Its translation is CASGWRGEQYF.

The chain couples TRBV5-1 to TRBJ2-2, with 11 nucleotides matching TRBD2. The CDR3 is 16 residues long. V lost 4 bases to trimming and J lost 5 bases; unmatched junction nucleotides: 7. The germline V gene encodes CDR1 SGHRS and CDR2 YFSETQ. This CDR3 is CASSPNVAGGTGELFF. DNA of the CDR3: TGCGCCAGCAGCCCGAACGTAGCGGGAGGGACCGGGGAGCTGTTTTTT.

The J gene is TRBJ1-2, the V gene TRBV6-5; the match to TRBD1 covers 8 bases. Germline loops: CDR1 MNHEY, CDR2 SVGAGI. The CDR3 is 13 residues long. V lost 4 bases and J lost 5; bases outside the gene matches: 3. CDR3 coding DNA: TGTGCCAGCAGTTTGGACAGGGTGTATGGCTACACCTTC. It specifies CASSLDRVYGYTF.

V and J are TRBV9 and TRBJ2-2; D unclear. The length of the CDR3 is 11 residues. The germline V and J ends were trimmed by 5 bases and 6 bases, with 5 bases remaining between them. Germline V gives CDR1 SGDLS, CDR2 YYNGEE. The CDR3: CASSLSGELFF. The CDR3 DNA reads TGTGCCAGCAGTCTCTCCGGGGAGCTGTTTTTT.

The chain is built from TRBV7-8 and TRBJ2-7; D remains ambiguous. The CDR3 consists of 13 residues. Between the trimmed V and J ends, which lost 7 bases and 0 bases, there was a span of 10 bases. Germline CDR1 is SGHVS and CDR2 is FQNEAQ. CDR3 DNA: TGTGCCAGCAAGGGCTACAGCTCCTACGAGCAGTACTTC. The encoded protein is CASKGYSSYEQYF.